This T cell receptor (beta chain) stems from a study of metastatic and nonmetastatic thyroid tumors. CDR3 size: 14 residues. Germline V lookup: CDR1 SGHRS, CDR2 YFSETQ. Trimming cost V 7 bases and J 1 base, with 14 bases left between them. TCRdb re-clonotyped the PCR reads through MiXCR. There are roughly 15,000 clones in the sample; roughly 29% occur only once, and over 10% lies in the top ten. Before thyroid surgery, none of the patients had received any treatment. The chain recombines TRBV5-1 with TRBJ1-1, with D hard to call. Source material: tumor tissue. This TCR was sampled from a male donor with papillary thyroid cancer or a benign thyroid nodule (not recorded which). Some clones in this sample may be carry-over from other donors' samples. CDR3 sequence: CASGFGSGNTEAFF. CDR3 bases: TGCGCCAGCGGGTTCGGGAGTGGGAACACTGAAGCTTTCTTT.